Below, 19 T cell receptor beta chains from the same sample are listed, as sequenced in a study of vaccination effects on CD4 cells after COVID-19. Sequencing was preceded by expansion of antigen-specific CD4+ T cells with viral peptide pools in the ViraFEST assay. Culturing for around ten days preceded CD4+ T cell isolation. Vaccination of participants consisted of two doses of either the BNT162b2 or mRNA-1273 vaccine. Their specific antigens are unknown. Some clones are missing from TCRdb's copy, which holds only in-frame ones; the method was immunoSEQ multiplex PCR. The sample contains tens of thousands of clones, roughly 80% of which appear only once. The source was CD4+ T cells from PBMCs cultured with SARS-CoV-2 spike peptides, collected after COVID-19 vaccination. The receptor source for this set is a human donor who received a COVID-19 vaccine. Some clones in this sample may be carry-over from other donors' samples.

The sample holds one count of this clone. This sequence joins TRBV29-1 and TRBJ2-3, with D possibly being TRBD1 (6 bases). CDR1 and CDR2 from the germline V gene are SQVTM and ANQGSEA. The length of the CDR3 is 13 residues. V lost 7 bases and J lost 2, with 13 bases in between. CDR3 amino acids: CSGTGTNTDTQYF. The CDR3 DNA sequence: TGCAGCGGTACCGGGACAAACACAGATACGCAGTATTTT.

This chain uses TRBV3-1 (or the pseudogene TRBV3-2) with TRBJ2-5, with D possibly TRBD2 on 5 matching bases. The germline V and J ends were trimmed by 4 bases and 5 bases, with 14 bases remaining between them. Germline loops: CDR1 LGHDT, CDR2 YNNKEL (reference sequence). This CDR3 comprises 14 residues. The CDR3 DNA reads TGTGCCAGCAGCCCGACTACGAGTGGGGAGACCCAGTACTTC. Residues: CASSPTTSGETQYF.

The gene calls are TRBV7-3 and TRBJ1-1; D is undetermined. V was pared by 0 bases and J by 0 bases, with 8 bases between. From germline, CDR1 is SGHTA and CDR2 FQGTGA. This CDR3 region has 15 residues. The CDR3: CASSLTPGMNTEAFF. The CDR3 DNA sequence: TGTGCCAGCAGCTTAACCCCGGGGATGAACACTGAAGCTTTCTTT.

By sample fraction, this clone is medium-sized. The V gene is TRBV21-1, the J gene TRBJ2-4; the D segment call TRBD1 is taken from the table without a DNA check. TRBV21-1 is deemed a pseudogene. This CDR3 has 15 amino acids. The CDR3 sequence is CASSTRRQYQNIQYF. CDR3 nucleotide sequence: TGTGCCAGCAGCACCCGACGACAGTACCAAAACATTCAGTACTTC.

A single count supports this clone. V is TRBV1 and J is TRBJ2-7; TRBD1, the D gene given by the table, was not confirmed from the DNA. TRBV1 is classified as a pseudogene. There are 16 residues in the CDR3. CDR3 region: CTSSQDRSRRRYEQYV. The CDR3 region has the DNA TGCACCAGCAGCCAAGATCGATCCAGGCGACGCTACGAGCAGTACGTC.

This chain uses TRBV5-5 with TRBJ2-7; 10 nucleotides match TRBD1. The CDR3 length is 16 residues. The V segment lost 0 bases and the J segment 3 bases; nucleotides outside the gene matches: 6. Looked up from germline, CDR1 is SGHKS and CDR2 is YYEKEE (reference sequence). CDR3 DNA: TGTGCCAGCAGCTTGGCCGGGACAGGGGCCCTCTACGAGCAGTACGTC. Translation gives CASSLAGTGALYEQYV.

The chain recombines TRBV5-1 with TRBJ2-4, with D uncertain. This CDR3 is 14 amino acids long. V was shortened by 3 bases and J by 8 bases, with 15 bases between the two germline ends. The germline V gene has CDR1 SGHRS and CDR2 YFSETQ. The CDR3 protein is CASSSSGPADIQYF. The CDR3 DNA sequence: TGCGCCAGCAGCTCCTCGGGCCCGGCGGACATTCAGTACTTC.

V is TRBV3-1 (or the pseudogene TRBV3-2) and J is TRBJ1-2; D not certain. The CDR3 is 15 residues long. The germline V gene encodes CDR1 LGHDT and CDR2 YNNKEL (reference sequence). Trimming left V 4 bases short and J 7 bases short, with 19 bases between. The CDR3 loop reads CASSPRARATGGYTF. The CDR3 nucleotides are TGTGCCAGCAGCCCCCGGGCTAGGGCTACCGGTGGCTACACCTTC.

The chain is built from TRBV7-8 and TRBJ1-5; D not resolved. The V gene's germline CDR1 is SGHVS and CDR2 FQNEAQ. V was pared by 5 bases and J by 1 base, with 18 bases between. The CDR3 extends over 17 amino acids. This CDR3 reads CASSPFLTIASNQPQHF. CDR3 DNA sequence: TGTGCCAGCAGCCCCTTCCTAACTATTGCGAGCAATCAGCCCCAGCATTTT.

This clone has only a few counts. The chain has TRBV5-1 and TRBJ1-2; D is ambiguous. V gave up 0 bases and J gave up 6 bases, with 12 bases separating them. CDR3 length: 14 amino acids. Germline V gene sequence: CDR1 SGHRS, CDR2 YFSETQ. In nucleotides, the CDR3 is TGCGCCAGCAGCTTGGTGGGCAGTTCTGATGGCTACACCTTC. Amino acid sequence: CASSLVGSSDGYTF.

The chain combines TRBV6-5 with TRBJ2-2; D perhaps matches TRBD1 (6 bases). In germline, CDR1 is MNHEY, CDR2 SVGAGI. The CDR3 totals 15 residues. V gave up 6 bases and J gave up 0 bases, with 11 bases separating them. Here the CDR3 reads CASRRGGANTGELFF. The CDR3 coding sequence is TGTGCCAGCAGGCGTGGGGGCGCGAACACCGGGGAGCTGTTTTTT.

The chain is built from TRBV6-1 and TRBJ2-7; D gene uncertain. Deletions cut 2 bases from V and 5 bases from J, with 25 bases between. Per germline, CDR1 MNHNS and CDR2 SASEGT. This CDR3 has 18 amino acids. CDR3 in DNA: TGTGCCAGCAGTGAATGGAGTCGGGTCTTACAGCTACCTGACGAGCAGTACGTC. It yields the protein CASSEWSRVLQLPDEQYV.

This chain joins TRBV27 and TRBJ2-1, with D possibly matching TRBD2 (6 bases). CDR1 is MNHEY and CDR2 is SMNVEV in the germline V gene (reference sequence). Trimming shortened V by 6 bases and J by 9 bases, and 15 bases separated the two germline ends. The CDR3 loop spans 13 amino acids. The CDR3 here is CASRGGLAPEQFF. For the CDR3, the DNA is TGTGCCAGCAGGGGTGGCCTAGCGCCTGAGCAGTTCTTC.

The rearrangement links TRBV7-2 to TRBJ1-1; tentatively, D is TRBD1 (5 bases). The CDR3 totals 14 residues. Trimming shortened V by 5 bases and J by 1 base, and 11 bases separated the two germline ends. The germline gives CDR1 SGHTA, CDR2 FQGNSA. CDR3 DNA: TGTGCCAGCAGCCTAGGGGCTTGGAACACTGAAGCTTTCTTT. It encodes CASSLGAWNTEAFF. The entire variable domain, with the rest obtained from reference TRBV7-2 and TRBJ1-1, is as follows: GAGVSQSPSNKVTEKGKDVELRCDPISGHTALYWYRQSLGQGLEFLIYFQGNSAPDKSGLPSDRFSAERTGGSVSTLTIQRTQQEDSAVYLCASSLGAWNTEAFFGQGTRLTVV.

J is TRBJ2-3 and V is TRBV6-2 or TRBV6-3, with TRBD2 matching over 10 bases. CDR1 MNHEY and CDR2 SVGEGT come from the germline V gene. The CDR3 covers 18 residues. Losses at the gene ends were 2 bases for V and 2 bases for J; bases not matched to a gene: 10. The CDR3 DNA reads TGTGCCAGCAGTTACGGGGGGGCTCTAGCGGGGGCCACAGATACGCAGTATTTT. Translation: CASSYGGALAGATDTQYF.

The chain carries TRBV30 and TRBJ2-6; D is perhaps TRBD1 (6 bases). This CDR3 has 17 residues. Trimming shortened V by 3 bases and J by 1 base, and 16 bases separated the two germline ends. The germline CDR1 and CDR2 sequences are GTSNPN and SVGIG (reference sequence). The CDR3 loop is CAWRVGAPISGANVLTF. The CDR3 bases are TGTGCCTGGAGAGTGGGGGCACCTATTTCTGGGGCCAACGTCCTGACTTTC.

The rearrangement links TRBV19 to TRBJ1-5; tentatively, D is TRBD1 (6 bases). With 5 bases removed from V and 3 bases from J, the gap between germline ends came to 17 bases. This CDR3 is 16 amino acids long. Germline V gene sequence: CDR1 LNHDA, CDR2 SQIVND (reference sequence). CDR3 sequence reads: CASSSLKRGNNQPQHF. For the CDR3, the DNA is TGTGCCAGTAGTTCCCTTAAGAGGGGGAACAATCAGCCCCAGCATTTT.

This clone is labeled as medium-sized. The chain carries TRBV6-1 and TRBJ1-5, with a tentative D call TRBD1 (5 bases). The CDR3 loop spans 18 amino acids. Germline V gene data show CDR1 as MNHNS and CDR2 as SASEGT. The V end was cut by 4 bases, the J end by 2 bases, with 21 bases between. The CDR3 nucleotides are TGTGCCAGCAGTGCCATCTATAACTCGGGACCGGGCAATCAGCCCCAGCATTTT. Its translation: CASSAIYNSGPGNQPQHF.

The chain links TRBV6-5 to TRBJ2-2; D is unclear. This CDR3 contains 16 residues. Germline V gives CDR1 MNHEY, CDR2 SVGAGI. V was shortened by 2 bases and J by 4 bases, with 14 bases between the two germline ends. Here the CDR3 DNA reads TGTGCCAGCAGTTACAATTTGGGGTGGAGCACCGGGGAGCTGTTTTTT. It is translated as CASSYNLGWSTGELFF.